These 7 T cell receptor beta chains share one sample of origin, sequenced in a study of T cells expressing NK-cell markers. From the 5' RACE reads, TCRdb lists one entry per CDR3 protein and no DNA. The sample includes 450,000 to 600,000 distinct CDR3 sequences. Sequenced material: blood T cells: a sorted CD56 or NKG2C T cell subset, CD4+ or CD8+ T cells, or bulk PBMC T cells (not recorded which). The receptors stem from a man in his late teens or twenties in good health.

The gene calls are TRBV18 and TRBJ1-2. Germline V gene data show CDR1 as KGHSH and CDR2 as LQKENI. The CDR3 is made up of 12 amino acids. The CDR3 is CASSPQDLGYTF.

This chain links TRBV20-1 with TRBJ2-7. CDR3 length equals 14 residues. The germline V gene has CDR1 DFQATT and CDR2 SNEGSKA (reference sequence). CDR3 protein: CSAFPRISLLEQYF.

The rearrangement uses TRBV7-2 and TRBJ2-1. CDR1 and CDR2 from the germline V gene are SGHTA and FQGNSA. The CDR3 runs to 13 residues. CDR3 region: CASSTTPYNEQFF. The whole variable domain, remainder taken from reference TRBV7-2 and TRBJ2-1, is GAGVSQSPSNKVTEKGKDVELRCDPISGHTALYWYRQSLGQGLEFLIYFQGNSAPDKSGLPSDRFSAERTGGSVSTLTIQRTQQEDSAVYLCASSTTPYNEQFFGPGTRLTVL.

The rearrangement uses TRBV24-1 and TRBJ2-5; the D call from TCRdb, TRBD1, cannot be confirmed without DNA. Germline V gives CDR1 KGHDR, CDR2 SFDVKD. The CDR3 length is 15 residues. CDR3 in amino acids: CATSDSRGNQETQYF.

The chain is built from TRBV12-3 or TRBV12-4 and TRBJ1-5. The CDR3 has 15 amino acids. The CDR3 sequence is CASSHRGNSNQPQHF.

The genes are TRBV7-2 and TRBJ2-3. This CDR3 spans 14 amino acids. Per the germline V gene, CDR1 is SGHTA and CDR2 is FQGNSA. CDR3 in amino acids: CASSLSSLADTQYF. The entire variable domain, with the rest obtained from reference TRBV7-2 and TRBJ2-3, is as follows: GAGVSQSPSNKVTEKGKDVELRCDPISGHTALYWYRQSLGQGLEFLIYFQGNSAPDKSGLPSDRFSAERTGGSVSTLTIQRTQQEDSAVYLCASSLSSLADTQYFGPGTRLTVL.

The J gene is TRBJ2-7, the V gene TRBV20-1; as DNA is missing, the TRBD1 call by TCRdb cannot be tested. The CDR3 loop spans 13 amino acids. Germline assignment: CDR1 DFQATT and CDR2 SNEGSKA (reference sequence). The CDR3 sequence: CSVRQGPRTEQYF.